This TCR beta chain was obtained from a study of cytomegalovirus exposure and HLA in healthy donors (dated by TCRdb to the late 2010s). A note on the overall study: In an earlier analysis of fewer than 750 of the donors, about 270 Gb of sequence data and 100 million or so unique TCR beta sequences from 180 million or so T cells were reported. The study was designed to test whether signatures of past pathogen exposure could be identified by cataloging public T cell receptors. To predict cytomegalovirus infection status, the study combined high-throughput TCR immunosequencing, statistical association of individual TCRs with disease status, and machine learning. A later analysis re-analyzed previously published TCR beta repertoires from roughly 630 donors and added high-resolution HLA genotyping to study TCR occurrence patterns. Both class I and class II loci were covered by HLA typing, at four-digit resolution. All discovery cohort repertoires had been generated using a single sequencing platform. Genome-wide SNP genotypes for about 55% of the 666 donors were used in a later genetic analysis, which treated that subset as a discovery cohort. The genetic ancestry cluster associated with self-reported Caucasian donors included 81% of the 398 genotyped donors. In the later analysis, no new phenotypic data were used to find candidate immune exposures; instead, reliance was placed on TCR beta sequences and their occurrence across donors. The number of donors typed differed by locus, with about 629-640 for A, B, C, DRB1 and DQB1, around 560 for DQA1, over 600 for DPA1, and around 430 for DPB1. About five DR-DQ haplotypes were treated as single units for association and clustering because of strong linkage in the cohort. An early release that covered more than 550 HLA-typed donors contained approximately 300 gigabases of sequencing data and roughly 84 million unique TCR sequences. Among 300 to 500 genotyped donors of the cohort, an average of about 240,000 unique TCR beta nucleotide sequences was sequenced per donor, of which about 19% were non-productive. To decide whether each TCR beta V gene segment behaved as functional or pseudogenic, an earlier analysis of approximately 600 of the donors relied on high-throughput TCR beta sequencing. Besides the first cohort of 550 to 750 subjects, a separate validation cohort made up of 120 different subjects was used. Alongside the repertoire data, information on donor age, sex, ethnicity and CMV serostatus was compiled. The study used immunosequencing to profile the T cell repertoires of approximately 690 subjects and linked those repertoires to cytomegalovirus serostatus. What the work shows at the level of the full study, not this receptor alone: In a later genetic analysis, a missense DCLRE1C variant was associated with V-gene and J-gene trimming of TCR beta chains, and the association was replicated in an independent cohort. In vitro tests confirmed that three of the cytomegalovirus-associated TCR beta chains recognize cytomegalovirus antigens. Across donors, most TCR sequences were observed very rarely, whereas some public TCRs were present in many individuals. An earlier analysis of around 500 of the donors showed that most TCR beta V segments appeared in productive rearrangements either about 87% or about 30% of the time, which broadly matched IMGT annotations. Roughly uniform sequencing depth across donors was assumed in presence/absence analyses, although this assumption may not hold. Over 15 rarely observed V segments, including chromosome 9 orphons, were excluded from the earlier analysis of approximately 500 of the donors because counts were too low. Specific HLA alleles were associated with around 18,000 TCR beta sequences at a false discovery rate of 0.05 in a later analysis. A later analysis found that most CMV-associated TCR beta chains appeared HLA-restricted, with HLA associations seemingly driven largely by CMV exposure. According to the authors, the approach could potentially be generalized to other disease states and immunological phenotypes. The 87-base-pair reads could not distinguish some IMGT-functional V segments, including TRBV6-2 and TRBV6-3, so those segments were excluded. When HLA alleles, especially DR and DQ, strongly co-occurred, TCR associations were difficult to assign to individual alleles. The study listed over 150 TCR beta chains as associated with cytomegalovirus. CMV serostatus was the only immune exposure information available for the cohort. Because some donors lacked HLA typing at each locus, the association tests relied only on the typed subset. A further reported finding was that TCR beta sequences accurately predicted the HLA-A and HLA-B alleles for most subjects in the first cohort. In a later analysis, HLA-associated TCR beta chains showed more clonal expansion and lower generation probabilities than non-associated chains that were equally common. Linkage disequilibrium might explain the correlated functional status among segregating V segments, but an unknown experimental factor could not be ruled out. The sequencing pipeline was judged likely to have produced a cluster of highly shared sequence variants as a technical artifact. Compared with the approximately 710-donor mean, donors in an Asian-associated ancestry cluster had fewer N-insertions in productive TCRs, according to a later genetic analysis. The classifier was reported to diagnose cytomegalovirus status with high specificity and sensitivity in both the original cohort and the validation cohort. According to a later analysis, TCR association rates differed among HLA loci, with DRB1 alleles showing the most associated TCRs and HLA-C alleles showing the fewest. The cohort was sequenced for TCR beta chains only, and without alpha or paired-chain data the features that could be detected were limited. A later analysis reported that several top co-occurrence clusters appeared linked to parvovirus B19, influenza, CMV and Epstein-Barr virus.

In total, 600 or so healthy bone marrow donors made up the cohort. Cohort members were all nominally healthy when sampled, although unrecorded immune exposures were likely present. The donor tested CMV seropositive, placing the donor among the roughly 270 seropositive members of the cohort. A peripheral blood sample was collected from each donor, and TCR beta sequencing was performed on peripheral blood mononuclear cells. Genomic DNA extraction from the blood cell samples was performed with the Qiagen DNeasy Blood Extraction Kit. The protocol used for the library was the immunoSEQ multiplex PCR assay. A mixture of 60 forward primers for TCR Vbeta segments and 13 reverse primers for TCR Jbeta segments was used in the multiplex PCR. The CDR3 region of rearranged TCR beta genes was amplified from genomic DNA with a multiplex PCR assay. The amplified TCR beta libraries were sequenced on the Illumina HiSeq System as 87-base-pair reads. Per the authors' processing: A later analysis counted about 80 million unique TCR beta chains across the 666 repertoires, and around 12 million of these chains were shared by at least two donors. To remove PCR and sequencing errors, raw reads were error-corrected and collapsed into unique sequences using a nearest-neighbor algorithm that merged closely related sequences. CDR3 sequences were aligned to IMGT reference sequences to assign V, D and J gene segments. For a sequence to be retained, at least a six-nucleotide match to both a V gene segment and a J gene segment was required. A rearrangement was called productive if the CDR3 had no stop codons and remained in frame with V and J, and every other rearrangement was called non-productive. CDR3 was defined by IMGT convention, running from the second conserved V-encoded cysteine to the conserved J-encoded phenylalanine. The earlier analysis of 500 to 650 of the donors excluded any sequence lacking an unambiguous match to a single V gene segment. In an earlier analysis of a few hundred of the donors, a V segment was called functional when productive rearrangements were above 56.7%, and segregating when the standard deviation between donors exceeded 5%. A statistical classification framework was developed to diagnose cytomegalovirus status using the catalog of TCR beta chain sequences. V and J gene assignment, in a later analysis, came from comparing TCR nucleotide sequences with IMGT/GENE-DB human TR gene sequences. The TCRdist pipeline was used in a later analysis to assign CDR3 sequences and most-parsimonious VDJ recombination scenarios. In a later analysis, each TCR beta chain was defined by its CDR3 amino acid sequence together with its V-gene family, and reads without a unique V-gene family were excluded. A later analysis removed 592 highly shared, low-generation-probability nucleotide sequences to deal with suspected cross-contamination and a sequencing artifact. A later analysis calculated a clonal expansion index for each public chain from normalized within-repertoire ranks of inferred template counts. In a later analysis, generation probabilities were computed using a VDJ recombination model fitted to out-of-frame rearrangements, and the results were checked against IGoR. In a later analysis, hypergeometric tests were used to score TCR-TCR, TCR-HLA and TCR-CMV co-occurrence, with a repertoire-size bias correction applied to TCR pairs. A later analysis estimated false discovery rates by permuting HLA or CMV assignments 20 times. In a later analysis, co-occurring TCRs were grouped using DBSCAN, and TCRdist sequence similarity was added for clustering within HLA-allele-positive subsets. Repertoires with fewer than 30,000 or more than 120,000 public chains, plus five repertoires with anomalous nucleotide sharing, were excluded from co-occurrence clustering. Here the immuneACCESS table is served through TCRdb, limited to in-frame sequences with V and J called. Missing clones are a known gap in these copies; in checked studies unresolved V genes cover under half, and the rest lacks a known reason. V and J calls and clone size follow that table, whereas D and trimming were derived from the DNA. For this sample the table gives around 150,000 clones, of which approximately 77% were detected only once. The top ten hold more than 3% of the sample.

For this clone: Its antigen specificity is not known. Within one base of it there is no much larger clone, and no base qualities were kept.

The CDR3 has 13 amino acids, counting the end cysteine and phenylalanine. Here the CDR3 DNA is all that survives: 39 bases in frame from base 1. CDR1 and CDR2 are read off the germline V gene as LGHNA and YSLEER. The germline V and J ends show losses of 3 bases and 6 bases respectively, and no gene match explains 2 bases of the junction. What was sequenced was PBMCs. This receptor was taken from a man aged 25-40 years in good health and CMV-seropositive. Recombination connected TRBV4-3 to TRBJ1-2; the central 9 bases match TRBD1. The CDR3: CASSHRTGDGYTF. The sequenced DNA: TGCGCCAGCAGCCACCGGACAGGGGATGGCTACACCTTC.